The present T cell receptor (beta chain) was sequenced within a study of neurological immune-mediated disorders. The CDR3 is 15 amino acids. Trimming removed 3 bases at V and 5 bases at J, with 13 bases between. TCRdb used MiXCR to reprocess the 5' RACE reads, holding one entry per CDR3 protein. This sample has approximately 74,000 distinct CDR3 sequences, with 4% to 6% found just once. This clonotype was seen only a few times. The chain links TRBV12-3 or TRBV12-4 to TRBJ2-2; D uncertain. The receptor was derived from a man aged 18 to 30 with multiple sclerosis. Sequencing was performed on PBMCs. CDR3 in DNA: TGTGCCAGCAGTTTCGACATGGTCCGAACCGGGGAGCTGTTTTTT. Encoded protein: CASSFDMVRTGELFF.